The rows below give T cell receptor beta chains drawn from one sample of a study of a mutant IDH1 vaccine in newly diagnosed glioma. Clones were read by immunoSEQ multiplex PCR, and TCRdb kept only the in-frame ones, dropping some. The table shows 55,000 to 65,000 clones, with 80% to 90% occurring only once. These TCRs are of unknown antigen specificity. This specimen consisted of PBMCs, obtained from a glioma patient whose treatment included an IDH1 peptide vaccine. The receptors derive from a man aged 25 to 40 with glioma. Each CDR3 is given with its conserved first and last residue. Fields, in order: J gene, D gene, V gene, clone size, CDR3 DNA, CDR3 protein. A D gene is named only where the DNA matches it firmly. For some rows the clone size is stated as once, few or many, or as a class when expanded; others skip it.

TRBJ2-5,TRBD2,TRBV6-1,.,TGTGCCAGCAGTGAACTAGCGGGGGGGCCGGAGACCCAGTACTTC,CASSELAGGPETQYF
TRBJ2-6,.,TRBV5-1,.,TGCGCCAGCGCCCCAGTCTCAGGGGCCAACGTCCTGACTTTC,CASAPVSGANVLTF
TRBJ2-1,TRBD1,TRBV11-2,.,TGTGCCAGCAGCTTAGATTTGAAGACAGGGTTAGTCAATGAGCAGTTCTTC,CASSLDLKTGLVNEQFF
TRBJ1-2,TRBD1,TRBV2,.,TGTGCCAGCAGTGAACGGGACAGGCCCGTCCTTAACTATGGCTACACCTTC,CASSERDRPVLNYGYTF
TRBJ1-2,TRBD1,TRBV2,.,TGTGCCAGCAGCACACAGGGGCTACAAGGCTACACCTTC,CASSTQGLQGYTF
TRBJ2-2,.,TRBV29-1,.,TGCAGCGTTGACTATTCCGGGGAGCTGTTTTTT,CSVDYSGELFF
TRBJ1-3,.,TRBV6-6,.,TGTGCCAGCAGTTCAGGGGTGAGAGGAAACACCATATATTTT,CASSSGVRGNTIYF
TRBJ1-4,.,TRBV18,.,TGTGCCAGCTCATCGGACAGAACTGAAAAACTGTTTTTT,CASSSDRTEKLFF
TRBJ1-1,.,TRBV6-6,.,TGTGCCAGCAGTTACTCCCCCCCGGGTAACACTGAAGCTTTCTTT,CASSYSPPGNTEAFF
TRBJ2-7,.,TRBV5-4,.,TGTGCCAGCAGTAAACCCGGGACCTCCTACGAGCAGTACTTC,CASSKPGTSYEQYF
TRBJ2-1,TRBD1,TRBV15,.,TGTGCCACCAGCAGAGAGCAGAGGGGACAGTCCTACAATGAGCAGTTCTTC,CATSREQRGQSYNEQFF
TRBJ1-4,.,TRBV7-6,.,TGTGCCAGCAGCTTGTCAGGGATGGGGTCGAGTGAAAAACTGTTTTTT,CASSLSGMGSSEKLFF
TRBJ2-4,TRBD1,TRBV27,once,TGTGCCAGCAACGCCCTCGGACAGGGTGGAATAGCCAAAAACATTCAGTACTTC,CASNALGQGGIAKNIQYF
TRBJ2-3,TRBD1,TRBV9,once,TGTGCCAGCAGCCCCTGGACAGGGGGCGCGAGCACAGATACGCAGTATTTT,CASSPWTGGASTDTQYF
TRBJ1-5,.,TRBV30,.,TGTGCCTGGAGTGGGGCAGGATGGGGGCGGCCCCAGCATTTT,CAWSGAGWGRPQHF
TRBJ2-5,.,TRBV18,.,TGTGCCAGCTCATGGATGGCAGAGACCCAGTACTTC,CASSWMAETQYF
TRBJ1-6,.,TRBV6-6,.,TGTGCCAGCAGTAACACTCGACCTCCACCCCTCCACTTT,CASSNTRPPPLHF
TRBJ1-1,.,TRBV7-9,few,TGTGCCAGCAGCCCAGGGGTTGAAGCTTTCTTT,CASSPGVEAFF
TRBJ2-5,.,TRBV15,.,TGTGCCACCAGCAGAGCTGGTACACTTCAAGAGACCCAGTACTTC,CATSRAGTLQETQYF
TRBJ1-5,.,TRBV11-2,.,TGTGCCAGCAGCTTAGTGTCCGGGGAACGCAATCAGCCCCAGCATTTT,CASSLVSGERNQPQHF
TRBJ1-5,.,TRBV28,.,TGTGCCAGCAGTTTACAGGGTGGCAATCAGCCCCAGCATTTT,CASSLQGGNQPQHF
TRBJ2-3,.,TRBV19,.,TGTGCCAGTAGTATTAAGAGGACAGATACGCAGTATTTT,CASSIKRTDTQYF
TRBJ1-5,TRBD1,TRBV5-1,.,TGCGCCAGCAGCTTCAGGGGGCTAGGGCCCCAGCATTTT,CASSFRGLGPQHF
TRBJ1-1,.,TRBV4-2,.,TGTGCCAGCAGCCTCACAGCGGACAGACCGAACACTGAAGCTTTCTTT,CASSLTADRPNTEAFF
TRBJ1-5,.,TRBV2,.,TGTGCCAGTAAAACAGATAGCAATCAGCCCCAGCATTTT,CASKTDSNQPQHF
TRBJ1-2,.,TRBV28,.,TGTGCCAGCAGATACCCGCCAGGACACATACTCTATGGCTACACCTTC,CASRYPPGHILYGYTF
TRBJ1-3,TRBD1,TRBV27,.,TGTGCCAGCAGTTTATCTGGGACAGGGGGTCACTCTGGAAACACCATATATTTT,CASSLSGTGGHSGNTIYF
TRBJ1-5,TRBD1,TRBV19,.,TGTGCCAGTACTGACAGGGTCAATCAGCCCCAGCATTTT,CASTDRVNQPQHF
TRBJ2-7,.,TRBV12-5,.,TGTGCTAGTGGTTGGGAGCGGGAGCAGTACTTC,CASGWEREQYF
TRBJ2-1,.,TRBV19,few,TGTGCCAGTAGTATAAAGGGGGACTCCTACAATGAGCAGTTCTTC,CASSIKGDSYNEQFF
TRBJ2-7,TRBD2,TRBV5-1,.,TGCGCCAGCAGCTTGGTACCGGGGGGCTCCTACGAGCAGTACTTC,CASSLVPGGSYEQYF
TRBJ2-6,.,TRBV13,.,TGTGCCAGCAGCCTAAGCCAGCGGTTCCTTACGGGAGAACCCTCTGGGGCCAACGTCCTGACTTTC,CASSLSQRFLTGEPSGANVLTF
TRBJ2-2,.,TRBV5-4,.,TGTGCCAGCAGACGGGCGGGACAGTCTGTCGGGGAGCTGTTTTTT,CASRRAGQSVGELFF
TRBJ1-3,.,TRBV11-2,.,TGTGCCAGCAGCTTCACCAGGGGTGAGAGAAACACCATATATTTT,CASSFTRGERNTIYF
TRBJ1-2,TRBD1,TRBV6-5,.,TGTGCCAGCAGGACAGGACAGGTCCGCTCCCATGGCTACACCTTC,CASRTGQVRSHGYTF